The table lists the clone carrying this TCR beta chain with a count of one. Antigen unknown. These data belong to a study of cytomegalovirus exposure and HLA in healthy donors. As for the study in general: In a later analysis, it was reported that the 110 or so validation repertoires had been produced on the same platform as the 670 or so repertoires belonging to the first cohort. Study-wide findings and caveats: Rare TCR sequences predominated, though certain public TCRs were found in many donors. Some TCR beta chains (about 180 of them) were listed as cytomegalovirus-associated.

The assay was immunoSEQ multiplex PCR, and TCRdb's table has in-frame clones only and misses some. The data contain about 160,000 clones, about nine tenths of them singletons. V was pared by 8 bases and J by 6 bases, with 12 bases of the junction left unmatched. CDR3 size: 15 residues. Looked up from germline, CDR1 is LGHNA and CDR2 is YSLEER. Sample: PBMCs. The rearrangement uses TRBV4-3 and TRBJ2-1, with 8 bases matching TRBD1. The receptor comes from a woman in her twenties or thirties in good health and CMV-seronegative. This CDR3 reads CASGTRDRPLNEQFF. DNA for the CDR3: TGCGCCAGCGGGACCCGGGACAGGCCCCTCAATGAGCAGTTCTTC.